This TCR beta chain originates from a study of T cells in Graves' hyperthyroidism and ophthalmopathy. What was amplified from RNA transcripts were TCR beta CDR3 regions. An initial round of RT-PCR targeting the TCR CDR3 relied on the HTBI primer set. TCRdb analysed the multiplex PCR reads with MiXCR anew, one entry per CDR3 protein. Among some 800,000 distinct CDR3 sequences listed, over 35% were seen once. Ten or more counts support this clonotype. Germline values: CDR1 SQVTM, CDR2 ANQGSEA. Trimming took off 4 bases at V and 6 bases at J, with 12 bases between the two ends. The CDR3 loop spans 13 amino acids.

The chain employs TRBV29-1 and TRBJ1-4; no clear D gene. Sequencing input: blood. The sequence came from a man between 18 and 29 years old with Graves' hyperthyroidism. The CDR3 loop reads CSVGYSTDEKLFF. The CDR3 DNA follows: TGCAGCGTTGGGTACTCGACTGATGAAAAACTGTTTTTT. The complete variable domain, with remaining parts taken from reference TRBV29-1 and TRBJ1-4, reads SAVISQKPSRDICQRGTSLTIQCQVDSQVTMMFWYRQQPGQSLTLIATANQGSEATYESGFVIDKFPISRPNLTFSTLTVSNMSPEDSSIYLCSVGYSTDEKLFFGSGTQLSVL.